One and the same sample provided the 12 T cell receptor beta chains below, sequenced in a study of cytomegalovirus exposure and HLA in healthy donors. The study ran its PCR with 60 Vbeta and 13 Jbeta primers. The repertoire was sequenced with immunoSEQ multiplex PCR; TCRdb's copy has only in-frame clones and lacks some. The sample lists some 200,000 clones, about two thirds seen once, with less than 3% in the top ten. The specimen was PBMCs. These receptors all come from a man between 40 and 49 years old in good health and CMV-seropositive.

The CDR3 nucleotides are TGTGCCAGCAGCACCCGACAGGGAGTGCGTGGCTACACCTTC. Protein: CASSTRQGVRGYTF. V gene TRBV2 combines with J gene TRBJ1-2; the match to TRBD1 covers 7 bases. Trimming took 6 bases from V and 7 from J; bases not matched to a gene: 11. This CDR3 region has 14 residues. CDR1 and CDR2 (germline): SNHLY, FYNNEI.

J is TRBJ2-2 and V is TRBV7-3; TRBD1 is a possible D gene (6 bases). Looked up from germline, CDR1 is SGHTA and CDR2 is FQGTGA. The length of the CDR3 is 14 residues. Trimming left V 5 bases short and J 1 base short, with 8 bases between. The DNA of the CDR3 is TGTGCCAGCAGCCCGACAGGGAACACCGGGGAGCTGTTTTTT. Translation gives CASSPTGNTGELFF.

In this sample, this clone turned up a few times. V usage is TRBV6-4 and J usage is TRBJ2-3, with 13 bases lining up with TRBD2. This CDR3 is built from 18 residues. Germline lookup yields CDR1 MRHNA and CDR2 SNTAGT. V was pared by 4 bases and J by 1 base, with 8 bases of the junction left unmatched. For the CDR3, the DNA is TGTGCCAGCAGTGTCCCGGGACTAGCGGGGCGACGCACAGATACGCAGTATTTT. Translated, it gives CASSVPGLAGRRTDTQYF.

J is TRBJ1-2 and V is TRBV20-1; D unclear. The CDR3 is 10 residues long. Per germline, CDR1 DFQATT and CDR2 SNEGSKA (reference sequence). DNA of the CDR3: TGCGGGAGGTTCGCTCATGGCTACACCTTC. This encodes CGRFAHGYTF.

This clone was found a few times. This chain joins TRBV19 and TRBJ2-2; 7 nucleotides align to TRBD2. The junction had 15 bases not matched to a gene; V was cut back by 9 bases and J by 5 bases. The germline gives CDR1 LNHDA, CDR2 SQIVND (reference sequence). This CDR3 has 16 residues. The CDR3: CASGLRRGRGTGELFF. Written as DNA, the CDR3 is TGTGCCAGCGGACTCCGACGTGGGAGGGGTACCGGGGAGCTGTTTTTT.

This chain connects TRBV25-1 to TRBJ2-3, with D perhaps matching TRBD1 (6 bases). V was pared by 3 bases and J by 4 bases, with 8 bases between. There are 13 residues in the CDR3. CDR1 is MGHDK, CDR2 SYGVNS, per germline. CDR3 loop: CASSDTGSDTQYF. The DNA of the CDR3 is TGTGCCAGCAGTGATACAGGGTCAGATACGCAGTATTTT.

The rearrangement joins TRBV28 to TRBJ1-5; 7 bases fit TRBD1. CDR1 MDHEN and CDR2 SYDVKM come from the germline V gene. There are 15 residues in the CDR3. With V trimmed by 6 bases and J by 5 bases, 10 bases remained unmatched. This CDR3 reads CASSRRDRVHQPQHF. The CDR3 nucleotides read TGTGCCAGCAGCCGACGGGACAGAGTGCATCAGCCCCAGCATTTT.

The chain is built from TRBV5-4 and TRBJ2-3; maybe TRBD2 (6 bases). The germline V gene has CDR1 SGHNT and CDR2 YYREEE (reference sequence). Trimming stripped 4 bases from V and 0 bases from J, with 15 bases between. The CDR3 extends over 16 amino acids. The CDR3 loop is CASSPPGLQSTDTQYF. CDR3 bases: TGTGCCAGCAGCCCGCCGGGACTGCAAAGCACAGATACGCAGTATTTT.

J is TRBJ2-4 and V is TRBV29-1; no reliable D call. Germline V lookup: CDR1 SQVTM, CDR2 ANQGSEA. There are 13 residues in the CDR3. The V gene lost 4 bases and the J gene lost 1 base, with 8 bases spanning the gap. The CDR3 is CSVVGVAKNIQYF. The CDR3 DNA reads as TGCAGCGTTGTAGGAGTTGCCAAAAACATTCAGTACTTC.

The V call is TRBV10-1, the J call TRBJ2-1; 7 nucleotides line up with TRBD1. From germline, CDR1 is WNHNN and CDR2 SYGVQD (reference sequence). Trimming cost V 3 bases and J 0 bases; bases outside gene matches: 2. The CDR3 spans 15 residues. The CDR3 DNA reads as TGCGCCAGCAGTGACCGGGACAGCTCCTACAATGAGCAGTTCTTC. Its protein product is CASSDRDSSYNEQFF.

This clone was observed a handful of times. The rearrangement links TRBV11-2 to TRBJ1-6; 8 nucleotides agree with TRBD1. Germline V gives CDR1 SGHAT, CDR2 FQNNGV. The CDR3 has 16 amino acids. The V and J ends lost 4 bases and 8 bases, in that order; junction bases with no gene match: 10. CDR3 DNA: TGTGCCAGCAGCTCAGACGCCGGGACAGGTCATTCACCCCTCCACTTT. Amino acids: CASSSDAGTGHSPLHF.

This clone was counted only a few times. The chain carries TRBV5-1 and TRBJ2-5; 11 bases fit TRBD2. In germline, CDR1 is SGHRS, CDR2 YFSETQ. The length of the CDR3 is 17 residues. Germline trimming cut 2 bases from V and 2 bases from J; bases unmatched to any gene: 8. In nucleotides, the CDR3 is TGCGCCAGCAGCTTAACGACTAGCGGGGCCTTTCAAGAGACCCAGTACTTC. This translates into CASSLTTSGAFQETQYF.